This passage covers 19 T cell receptor beta chains from one sample sequenced in a study of CDR3 diversity in severe acne. One entry per CDR3 protein results from TCRdb running MiXCR on the PCR reads. The data hold more than 80,000 distinct CDR3 sequences, with less than 65% observed a single time. The sequencing input was blood. The receptors derive from a male donor with severe acne vulgaris.

The sample holds many counts of this clonotype. CDR3 loop: CSASSASYGDTQYF. The CDR3 DNA reads TGCAGTGCCTCTAGCGCCTCCTATGGGGATACGCAGTATTTT. The V call is TRBV20-1, the J call TRBJ2-3; the D gene is possibly TRBD2 (6 bases). Germline V CDR1 and CDR2: DFQATT, SNEGSKA (reference sequence). This CDR3 is 14 amino acids long. The V end was cut by 6 bases, the J end by 6 bases, with 19 bases between.

This chain joins TRBV2 and TRBJ2-7; D perhaps matches TRBD1 (6 bases). Germline V gives CDR1 SNHLY, CDR2 FYNNEI. CDR3 length: 13 amino acids. Trimming shortened V by 4 bases and J by 7 bases, and 14 bases separated the two germline ends. The CDR3 DNA reads TGTGCCAGCAGTGCGGAGTCAGGGGTGGAGCAGTACTTC. Translated: CASSAESGVEQYF.

This chain links TRBV27 with TRBJ1-2, with D maybe TRBD1 (6 bases). Germline CDR1 and CDR2: MNHEY and SMNVEV (reference sequence). Trimming removed 6 bases from V and 2 bases from J, with 7 bases in between. The CDR3 covers 12 residues. DNA of the CDR3: TGTGCCAGCAGGGGGGCGAACTATGGCTACACCTTC. Its translation is CASRGANYGYTF.

The V and J genes are TRBV20-1 and TRBJ2-7, with TRBD2 matching over 10 bases. After removal of 4 bases from V and 1 base from J, the junction contained 4 bases not matched to a gene. The CDR3 totals 14 residues. Germline CDR1 is DFQATT and CDR2 is SNEGSKA (reference sequence). CDR3 in amino acids: CSAKREGPSYEQYF. The CDR3 region has the DNA TGCAGTGCTAAGCGGGAGGGTCCTTCCTACGAGCAGTACTTC.

This clonotype was counted at least ten times. This chain links TRBV7-2 with TRBJ1-6; 7 nucleotides match TRBD1. Per the germline V gene, CDR1 is SGHTA and CDR2 is FQGNSA. The CDR3 consists of 16 residues. J lost 0 bases, V lost 4 bases, and 3 bases had no gene match. CDR3 in amino acids: CASSSRDSSYNSPLHF. The DNA for the CDR3 is TGTGCCAGCAGCTCCCGGGACAGCTCCTATAATTCACCCCTCCACTTT.

The chain carries TRBV25-1 and TRBJ1-2; D is ambiguous. The CDR3 runs to 15 residues. V gave up 4 bases and J gave up 0 bases, with 12 bases separating them. The germline V gene encodes CDR1 MGHDK and CDR2 SYGVNS. CDR3 DNA: TGTGCCAGCAGTGCCTCACCCGGGCCTAACTATGGCTACACCTTC. This sequence encodes CASSASPGPNYGYTF.

This clonotype has ten or more counts. The chain couples TRBV5-1 to TRBJ1-1, with D maybe TRBD1 (5 bases). Germline CDR1 SGHRS, CDR2 YFSETQ. Trimming removed 4 bases from V and 4 bases from J, with 17 bases in between. The CDR3 runs to 15 residues. In DNA form, the CDR3 reads TGCGCCAGCAGCCCAACGGGGGATGTGAGCACTGAAGCTTTCTTT. It is translated as CASSPTGDVSTEAFF.

This clonotype appeared many times. V usage is TRBV6-2 or TRBV6-3 and J usage is TRBJ2-1; D remains unclear. V lost 5 bases, J lost 4 bases, and 3 bases lay in between. The CDR3 is made up of 11 amino acids. The germline gives CDR1 MNHEY, CDR2 SVGEGT. CDR3 region: CASSRYNEQFF. CDR3 nucleotide sequence: TGTGCCAGCAGTAGGTACAATGAGCAGTTCTTC.

This clonotype is classed as medium-sized. The chain recombines TRBV20-1 with TRBJ2-7; 11 nucleotides agree with TRBD1. Germline V gene sequence: CDR1 DFQATT, CDR2 SNEGSKA (reference sequence). CDR3 length: 13 residues. Unmatched junction bases numbered 7, after V lost 5 bases and J lost 7 bases. The CDR3 loop reads CSAGTGTGGEQYF. The DNA of the CDR3 is TGCAGTGCTGGAACCGGGACAGGGGGGGAGCAGTACTTC.

This clonotype showed up just a few times. The V call is TRBV2, the J call TRBJ1-2, with TRBD1 identical over 9 bases. After removal of 6 bases from V and 8 bases from J, the junction contained 7 bases not matched to a gene. The germline V gene encodes CDR1 SNHLY and CDR2 FYNNEI. The CDR3 has 13 residues. The CDR3 DNA follows: TGTGCCAGCAGAGCACAGGGGGCGTACGGCTACACCTTC. This gives the protein CASRAQGAYGYTF.

The CDR3 bases are TGTGCCATCAGCTTGGATACAAATCAGCCCCAGCATTTT. It is translated as CAISLDTNQPQHF. The chain combines TRBV10-3 with TRBJ1-5, with unresolved D. This CDR3 region has 13 residues. The germline CDR1 and CDR2 sequences are ENHRY and SYGVKD. V was pared by 6 bases and J by 4 bases, with 10 bases between.

In regard to this clonotype: With a much larger clone just one base away, this may be a read error. The chain employs TRBV9 and TRBJ2-1, with D possibly TRBD2 on 6 matching bases. CDR3 length: 14 residues. V was clipped by 1 base and J by 9 bases, with 14 bases between them. Germline CDR1 is SGDLS and CDR2 is YYNGEE. The CDR3 protein is CASSVSRGWGEQFF. CDR3 nucleotide sequence: TGTGCCAGCAGCGTAAGTCGGGGGTGGGGTGAGCAGTTCTTC. The variable domain in full, completed from reference TRBV9 and TRBJ2-1, reads DSGVTQTPKHLITATGQRVTLRCSPRSGDLSVYWYQQSLDQGLQFLIQYYNGEERAKGNILERFSAQQFPDLHSELNLSSLELGDSALYFCASSVSRGWGEQFFGPGTRLTVL.

At least ten counts were recorded for this clonotype. The chain combines TRBV20-1 with TRBJ2-3; D might be TRBD2 (5 bases). Between the trimmed V and J ends, which lost 6 bases and 6 bases, there was a span of 16 bases. This CDR3 is 13 amino acids long. Germline V CDR1 and CDR2: DFQATT, SNEGSKA (reference sequence). This CDR3 reads CSALDYRSDTQYF. DNA for the CDR3: TGCAGTGCGTTAGACTACCGGTCGGATACGCAGTATTTT.

This clonotype was seen more than once but under ten times. The chain joins TRBV27 to TRBJ2-7; the match to TRBD2 covers 10 bases. The trim removed 9 bases at V and 2 bases at J, leaving 7 bases unmatched. Germline assignment: CDR1 MNHEY and CDR2 SMNVEV (reference sequence). The CDR3 is made up of 14 amino acids. The CDR3 nucleotides are TGTGCCAGTAGATCTAGCGGGAGCCCCTACGAGCAGTACTTC. Translated: CASRSSGSPYEQYF.

Notes on this clonotype: With a much larger clone just one base away, this may be a read error. The chain uses TRBV29-1 and TRBJ2-7; D call uncertain. The CDR3 sequence is 14 residues long. Germline V gives CDR1 SQVTM, CDR2 ANQGSEA. In nucleotides, the CDR3 is TGCAGCGTTATTGACTTTTCGAGCTCCTACGAGCAGTGCTTC. Translated: CSVIDFSSSYEQCF.

The chain combines TRBV11-2 with TRBJ2-3; D possibly corresponds to TRBD2 (5 bases). The V end was cut by 2 bases, the J end by 3 bases, with 9 bases between. The CDR3 totals 14 residues. Germline V gives CDR1 SGHAT, CDR2 FQNNGV. CDR3 in amino acids: CASSLPRETDTQYF. Here the CDR3 DNA reads TGTGCCAGCAGCTTACCCCGGGAAACAGATACGCAGTATTTT.

This clonotype is deemed medium-sized. This sequence joins TRBV10-3 and TRBJ2-1; 11 bases match TRBD1. In germline, CDR1 is ENHRY, CDR2 SYGVKD. The CDR3 is 16 residues long. J lost 3 bases, V lost 2 bases, and 3 bases had no gene match. CDR3 loop: CAISEVGTGGYNEQFF. The CDR3 nucleotides are TGTGCCATCAGTGAGGTGGGGACAGGGGGCTACAATGAGCAGTTCTTC.

The chain joins TRBV7-8 to TRBJ1-6; D possibly corresponds to TRBD1 (5 bases). V gave up 4 bases and J gave up 9 bases, with 16 bases separating them. Germline values: CDR1 SGHVS, CDR2 FQNEAQ. CDR3 length equals 15 residues. The CDR3 nucleotides read TGTGCCAGCAGCTCACCCTTAGGGGAGGGTTCACCCCTCCACTTT. Translated, it gives CASSSPLGEGSPLHF.

The rearrangement links TRBV7-8 to TRBJ2-5, with D perhaps being TRBD1 or TRBD2 (5 bases each). Trimming removed 5 bases from V and 7 bases from J, with 23 bases in between. This CDR3 contains 16 residues. Germline values: CDR1 SGHVS, CDR2 FQNEAQ. The CDR3 sequence is CASSPPGVGESRTQYF. CDR3 nucleotide sequence: TGTGCCAGCAGCCCCCCGGGTGTGGGGGAGAGTCGGACCCAGTACTTC.